The 21 T cell receptor beta chains below all came from one sample that was sequenced in a study of blood T cell repertoires in COVID-19. The assay was immunoSEQ multiplex PCR, and TCRdb's table has in-frame clones only and misses some. The table shows 200,000 to 250,000 clones, with 70% to 90% occurring only once. Sequencing used PBMCs or T cells enriched from blood (not recorded which). The receptor source for this set is a woman aged 40 to 49 with acute COVID-19.

J is TRBJ1-2 and V is TRBV5-4; TRBD1 agrees at 9 bases. Losses at the gene ends were 4 bases for V and 2 bases for J; bases not matched to a gene: 6. There are 15 residues in the CDR3. CDR1 SGHNT and CDR2 YYREEE come from the germline V gene (reference sequence). The CDR3 region is CASSQGQGINYGYTF. The CDR3 nucleotides are TGTGCCAGCAGCCAGGGACAGGGAATAAACTATGGCTACACCTTC.

V is TRBV11-1 and J is TRBJ1-2; no clear D gene. The V end lost 0 bases, the J end lost 3 bases, and 8 bases lay between the germline ends. The CDR3 extends over 14 amino acids. Germline V lookup: CDR1 SGHAT, CDR2 FQDESV (reference sequence). The CDR3 spells CASSLARADYGYTF. CDR3 sequence (DNA): TGTGCCAGCAGCTTAGCGCGGGCGGACTATGGCTACACCTTC.

This chain links TRBV7-8 with TRBJ1-2; D is perhaps TRBD1 (5 bases). Deletions cut 0 bases from V and 4 bases from J, with 12 bases between. The CDR3 totals 15 residues. Germline V gene sequence: CDR1 SGHVS, CDR2 FQNEAQ. CDR3 residues: CASSLARGGPYGYTF. CDR3 DNA sequence: TGTGCCAGCAGCTTAGCGCGGGGCGGGCCCTATGGCTACACCTTC.

The rearrangement uses TRBV2 and TRBJ1-1, with D unclear. The CDR3 contains 16 residues. V shed 2 bases and J shed 4 bases, with 17 bases lying between them. Germline values: CDR1 SNHLY, CDR2 FYNNEI. The CDR3 is CASSENREGRGTEAFF. In DNA, the CDR3 is TGTGCCAGCAGTGAAAATCGGGAGGGCCGCGGCACTGAAGCTTTCTTT.

The chain couples TRBV21-1 to TRBJ1-5; the D segment call TRBD1 is taken from the table without a DNA check. TRBV21-1 constitutes a pseudogene. The CDR3 length is 11 residues. The CDR3 spells CASRTFQPQHF. CDR3 bases: TGTGCCAGCAGGACATTCCAGCCCCAGCATTTT.

This clone was recorded only once. The chain is built from TRBV24-1 and TRBJ1-1; D unresolved. V lost 5 bases and J 4 bases, leaving 4 bases between the germline ends. Per the germline V gene, CDR1 is KGHDR and CDR2 is SFDVKD. The CDR3 spans 11 residues. DNA of the CDR3: TGTGCCACCAGTGGCGGCACTGAAGCTTTCTTT. It encodes CATSGGTEAFF.

CDR3 nucleotide sequence: TGTGCCAGCAGACAAGGGGGTACGGGTTCACCCCTCCACTTT. Its translation: CASRQGGTGSPLHF. V gene TRBV6-5 combines with J gene TRBJ1-6; possible D gene TRBD1, 6 bases. Trimming took 6 bases from V and 9 from J, leaving 15 bases between them. CDR3 length: 14 amino acids. Germline V gene sequence: CDR1 MNHEY, CDR2 SVGAGI.

This clone was observed a few times. V gene TRBV12-3 or TRBV12-4 combines with J gene TRBJ1-1, with D possibly TRBD1 on 6 matching bases. This CDR3 is 10 amino acids long. With 7 bases removed from V and 11 bases from J, the gap between germline ends came to 11 bases. The chain's CDR3 is CASMRTAAFF. The CDR3, as DNA: TGTGCCAGCATGAGGACAGCGGCTTTCTTT.

The rearrangement joins TRBV27 to TRBJ1-2, with D possibly TRBD1 on 5 matching bases. Germline V gene data show CDR1 as MNHEY and CDR2 as SMNVEV (reference sequence). The CDR3 covers 16 residues. V was pared by 5 bases and J by 2 bases, with 18 bases between. CDR3 residues: CASSRGGARTNYGYTF. CDR3 in DNA: TGTGCCAGCAGTCGCGGAGGGGCTCGAACCAACTATGGCTACACCTTC.

The CDR3 nucleotides read TGTGCCAGCCATAGGAGGCAGGGGAGCACAGATACGCAGTATTTT. Protein product: CASHRRQGSTDTQYF. The rearrangement uses TRBV2 and TRBJ2-3; TRBD1 is a possible D gene (6 bases). The CDR3 consists of 15 residues. Germline CDR1 and CDR2: SNHLY and FYNNEI. V shed 8 bases and J shed 0 bases, with 15 bases lying between them.

This chain connects TRBV28 to TRBJ2-7; 10 bases align to TRBD2. Trimming took 1 base from V and 3 from J; bases not matched to a gene: 6. Germline V gene data show CDR1 as MDHEN and CDR2 as SYDVKM. CDR3 length: 16 amino acids. Written as DNA, the CDR3 is TGTGCCAGCAGTTTATCTCTAGCGGGAGTAGTCTACGAGCAGTACTTC. Translating it yields CASSLSLAGVVYEQYF.

J is TRBJ2-7 and V is TRBV9, with D perhaps TRBD1 (6 bases). Per the germline V gene, CDR1 is SGDLS and CDR2 is YYNGEE. The CDR3 has 16 residues. V was pared by 0 bases and J by 1 base, with 14 bases between. CDR3 sequence reads: CASSVAQGGRSYEQYF. CDR3 coding DNA: TGTGCCAGCAGCGTAGCTCAAGGGGGTCGTTCCTACGAGCAGTACTTC.

The CDR3, as DNA: TGTGCTACCAGGGATCTCTACGAGCAGTACTTC. Encoded protein: CATRDLYEQYF. The gene calls are TRBV19 and TRBJ2-7; the D gene is possibly TRBD1 (5 bases). From germline, CDR1 is LNHDA and CDR2 SQIVND (reference sequence). This CDR3 region has 11 residues. Full variable domain (outside the CDR3, taken from reference TRBV19 and TRBJ2-7): DGGITQSPKYLFRKEGQNVTLSCEQNLNHDAMYWYRQDPGQGLRLIYYSQIVNDFQKGDIAEGYSVSREKKESFPLTVTSAQKNPTAFYLCATRDLYEQYFGPGTRLTVT.

The CDR3 reads CASSQDRGGNQPQHF. The CDR3 region has the DNA TGTGCCAGCAGCCAAGACAGGGGCGGCAATCAGCCCCAGCATTTT. The V and J genes are TRBV3-1 (or the pseudogene TRBV3-2) and TRBJ1-5, with D possibly TRBD1 on 6 matching bases. Between the trimmed V and J ends, which lost 0 bases and 2 bases, there was a span of 8 bases. The CDR3 sequence is 15 residues long. Germline V gives CDR1 LGHDT, CDR2 YNNKEL (reference sequence).

This clone turned up a few times. One end of the junction fails to match germline, which may point to a read error. The chain has TRBV5-4 and TRBJ1-1; TRBD1 might be the D (5 bases). Germline V gene lookup returns CDR1 SGHNT and CDR2 YYREEE (reference sequence). There are 15 residues in the CDR3. The CDR3 sequence: CASSLTSGLKTEAFF. Written as DNA, the CDR3 is TGTGCCAGCAGCTTAACTTCGGGACTGAAGACTGAAGCTTTCTTT.

The V and J genes are TRBV3-1 (or the pseudogene TRBV3-2) and TRBJ1-1; 8 bases are shared with TRBD1. The CDR3 has 16 amino acids. Per the germline V gene, CDR1 is LGHDT and CDR2 is YNNKEL (reference sequence). The V gene end was trimmed by 4 bases and the J gene end by 6 bases; junction bases not matched to a gene: 13. The CDR3 bases are TGTGCCAGCAGCCCCACACCGACAGGGGTTAAGGCTGAAGCTTTCTTT. Translated: CASSPTPTGVKAEAFF.

The gene calls are TRBV29-1 and TRBJ1-1; tentatively, D is TRBD1 (6 bases). This CDR3 region has 15 residues. Germline-derived CDR1 and CDR2 are SQVTM and ANQGSEA. The CDR3 loop reads CGGGPWRIRGTEAFF. The CDR3 DNA is TGCGGGGGGGGCCCTTGGAGAATAAGGGGCACTGAAGCTTTCTTT.

The chain combines TRBV29-1 with TRBJ2-2; 10 nucleotides agree with TRBD1. Per the germline V gene, CDR1 is SQVTM and CDR2 is ANQGSEA. V lost 6 bases, J lost 7 bases, and 5 bases stayed unmatched. This CDR3 comprises 13 residues. CDR3 region: CSVRGQGNGELFF. CDR3 sequence (DNA): TGCAGCGTGCGGGGACAGGGGAACGGGGAGCTGTTTTTT.

The chain has TRBV4-2 and TRBJ1-2; D gene unclear. V was clipped by 4 bases and J by 3 bases, with 15 bases between them. From germline, CDR1 is LGHNA and CDR2 YNFKEQ. The CDR3 is 15 amino acids. DNA for the CDR3: TGTGCCAGCAGCCCCGCCCCGGGGAAGGACTATGGCTACACCTTC. It translates to CASSPAPGKDYGYTF.

The chain recombines TRBV28 with TRBJ1-2; the D is unclear. Germline-derived CDR1 and CDR2 are MDHEN and SYDVKM. The CDR3 is 11 amino acids. V dropped 5 bases and J dropped 10 bases, with 11 bases sitting between them. CDR3 sequence reads: CASSAPLIYTF. The CDR3 DNA reads TGTGCCAGCAGTGCGCCTCTGATCTACACCTTC.

V usage is TRBV28 and J usage is TRBJ2-4, with 8 positions matching TRBD1. The CDR3 length is 14 residues. V lost 3 bases to trimming and J lost 4 bases; unmatched junction nucleotides: 2. Germline-derived CDR1 and CDR2 are MDHEN and SYDVKM. The CDR3 DNA reads as TGTGCCAGCAGTTTCACAGGGGGGAAAAACATTCAGTACTTC. This sequence encodes CASSFTGGKNIQYF. The full variable domain, rest sourced from reference TRBV28 and TRBJ2-4, is DVKVTQSSRYLVKRTGEKVFLECVQDMDHENMFWYRQDPGLGLRLIYFSYDVKMKEKGDIPEGYSVSREKKERFSLILESASTNQTSMYLCASSFTGGKNIQYFGAGTRLSVL.